This T cell receptor beta chain was captured in a study of blood T cells in healthy people across ages. For the second PCR, which ran for about 6 to 11 cycles, a sample-barcoded 5' primer and a J-beta primer mix were used. Each cDNA molecule was tagged by a template-switch adaptor that had 12 random nucleotides. In TCRdb, the 5' RACE reads were re-called with MiXCR into one record per CDR3 protein. The sample includes over 1.5 million distinct CDR3 sequences, around 50% of them seen just once. This CDR3 is 16 amino acids long. Deletions cut 1 base from V and 12 bases from J, with 22 bases between. Per germline, CDR1 SGHAT and CDR2 FQNNGV.

The sequence was obtained from a woman aged 40 to 50 in good health. Source material: blood. This rearrangement joins TRBV11-2 to TRBJ2-1; D is uncertain. The CDR3 DNA is TGTGCCAGCAGCTTAGTCATGAGCTATGAATTCGTATCGCAGTTCTTC. Translation: CASSLVMSYEFVSQFF.